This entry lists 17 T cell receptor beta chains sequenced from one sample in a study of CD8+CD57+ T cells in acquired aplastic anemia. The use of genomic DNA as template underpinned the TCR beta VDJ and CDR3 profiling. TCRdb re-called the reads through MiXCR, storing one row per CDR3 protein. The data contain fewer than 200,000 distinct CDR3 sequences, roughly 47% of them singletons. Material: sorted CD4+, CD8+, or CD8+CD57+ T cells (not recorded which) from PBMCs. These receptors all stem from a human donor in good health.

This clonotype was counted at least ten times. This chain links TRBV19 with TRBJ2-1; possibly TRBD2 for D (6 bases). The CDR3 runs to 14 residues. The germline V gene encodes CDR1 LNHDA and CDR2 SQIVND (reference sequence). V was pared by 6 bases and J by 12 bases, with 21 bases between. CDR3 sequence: CASRQIGSDVWQFF. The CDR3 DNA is TGTGCCAGTAGGCAAATCGGGAGCGATGTTTGGCAGTTCTTC.

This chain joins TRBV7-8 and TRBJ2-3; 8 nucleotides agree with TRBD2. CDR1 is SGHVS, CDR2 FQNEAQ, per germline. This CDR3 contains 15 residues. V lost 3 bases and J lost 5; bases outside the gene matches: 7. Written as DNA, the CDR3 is TGTGCCAGCAGCTTTAGCGGGACCGGGGGAGATACGCAGTATTTT. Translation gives CASSFSGTGGDTQYF. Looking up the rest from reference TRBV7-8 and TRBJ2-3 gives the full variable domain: GAGVSQSPRYKVAKRGQDVALRCDPISGHVSLFWYQQALGQGPEFLTYFQNEAQLDKSGLPSDRFFAERPEGSVSTLKIQRTQQEDSAVYLCASSFSGTGGDTQYFGPGTRLTVL.

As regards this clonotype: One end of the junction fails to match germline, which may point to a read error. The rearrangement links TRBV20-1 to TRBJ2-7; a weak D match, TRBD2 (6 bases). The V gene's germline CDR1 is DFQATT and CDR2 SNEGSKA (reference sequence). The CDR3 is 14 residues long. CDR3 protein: CSARDVGGDYEQYF. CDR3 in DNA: TGCAGTGCCAGAGATGTGGGGGGTGACTACGAGCAGTACTTC.

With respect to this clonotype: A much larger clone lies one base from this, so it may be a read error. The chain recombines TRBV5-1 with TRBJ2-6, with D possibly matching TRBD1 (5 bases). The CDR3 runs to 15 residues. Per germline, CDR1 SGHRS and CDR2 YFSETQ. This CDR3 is CASSPEPSGANVPTF. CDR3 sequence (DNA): TGCGCCAGCAGCCCAGAACCTTCTGGGGCCAACGTCCCGACTTTC.

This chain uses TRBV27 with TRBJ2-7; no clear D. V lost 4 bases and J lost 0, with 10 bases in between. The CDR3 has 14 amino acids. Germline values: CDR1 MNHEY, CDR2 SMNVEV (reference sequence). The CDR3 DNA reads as TGTGCCAGCAGTTCCCCTGTGTACTCCTACGAGCAGTACTTC. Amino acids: CASSSPVYSYEQYF.

The CDR3 reads CASSPLQGNTGELFF. Written as DNA, the CDR3 is TGTGCCAGCAGCCCACTCCAGGGGAACACCGGGGAGCTGTTTTTT. This rearrangement joins TRBV9 to TRBJ2-2; maybe TRBD1 (5 bases). Germline V lookup: CDR1 SGDLS, CDR2 YYNGEE. V gave up 4 bases and J gave up 1 base, with 11 bases separating them. The CDR3 extends over 15 amino acids.

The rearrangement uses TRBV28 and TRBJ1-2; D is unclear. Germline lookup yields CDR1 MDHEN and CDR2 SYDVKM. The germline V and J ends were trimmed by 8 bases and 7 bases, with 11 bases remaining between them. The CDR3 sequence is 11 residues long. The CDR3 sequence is CASYATGGYTF. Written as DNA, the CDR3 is TGTGCCAGCTACGCAACGGGTGGCTACACCTTC.

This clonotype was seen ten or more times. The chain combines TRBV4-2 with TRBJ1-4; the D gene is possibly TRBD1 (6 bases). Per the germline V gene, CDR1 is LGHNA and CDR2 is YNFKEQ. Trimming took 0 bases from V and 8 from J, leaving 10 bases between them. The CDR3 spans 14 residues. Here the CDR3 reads CASSQDPRGEKLFF. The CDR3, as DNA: TGTGCCAGCAGCCAAGACCCTAGGGGGGAAAAACTGTTTTTT.

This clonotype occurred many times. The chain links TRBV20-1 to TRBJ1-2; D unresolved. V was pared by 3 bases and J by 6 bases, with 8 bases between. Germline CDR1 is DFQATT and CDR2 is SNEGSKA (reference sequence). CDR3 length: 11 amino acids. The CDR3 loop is CSASRSNGYTF. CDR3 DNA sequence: TGCAGTGCTAGTCGCTCCAATGGCTACACCTTC.

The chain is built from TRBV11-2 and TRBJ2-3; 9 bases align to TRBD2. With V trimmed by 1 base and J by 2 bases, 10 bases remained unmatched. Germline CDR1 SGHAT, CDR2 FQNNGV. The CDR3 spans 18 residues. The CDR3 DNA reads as TGTGCCAGCAGCTTAGTCCCCTTAGGCGGGGGGGACACAGATACGCAGTATTTT. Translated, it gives CASSLVPLGGGDTDTQYF.

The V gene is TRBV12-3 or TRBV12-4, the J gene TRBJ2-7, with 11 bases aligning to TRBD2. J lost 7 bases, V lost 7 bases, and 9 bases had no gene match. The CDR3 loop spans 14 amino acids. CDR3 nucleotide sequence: TGTGCCAGCACCAGGGGTAGCGGGAGGGAAGAGCAGTACTTC. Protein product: CASTRGSGREEQYF.

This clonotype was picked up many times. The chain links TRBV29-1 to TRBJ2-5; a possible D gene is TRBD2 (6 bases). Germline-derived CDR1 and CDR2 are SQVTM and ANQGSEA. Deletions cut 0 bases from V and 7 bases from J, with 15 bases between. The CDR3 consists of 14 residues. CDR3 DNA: TGCAGCGTTGAAGAATGGAACGGAGGGGCGACCCAGTACTTC. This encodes CSVEEWNGGATQYF. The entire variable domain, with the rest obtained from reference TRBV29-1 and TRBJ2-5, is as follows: SAVISQKPSRDICQRGTSLTIQCQVDSQVTMMFWYRQQPGQSLTLIATANQGSEATYESGFVIDKFPISRPNLTFSTLTVSNMSPEDSSIYLCSVEEWNGGATQYFGPGTRLLVL.

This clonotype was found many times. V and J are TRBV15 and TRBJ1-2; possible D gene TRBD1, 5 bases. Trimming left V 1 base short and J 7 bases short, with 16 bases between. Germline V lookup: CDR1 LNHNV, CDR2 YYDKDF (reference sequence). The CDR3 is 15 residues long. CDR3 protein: CATSRGQGGFSGYTF. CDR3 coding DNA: TGTGCCACCAGCAGAGGCCAGGGAGGATTCTCTGGCTACACCTTC. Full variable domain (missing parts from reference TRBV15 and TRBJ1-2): DAMVIQNPRYQVTQFGKPVTLSCSQTLNHNVMYWYQQKSSQAPKLLFHYYDKDFNNEADTPDNFQSRRPNTSFCFLDIRSPGLGDTAMYLCATSRGQGGFSGYTFGSGTRLTVV.

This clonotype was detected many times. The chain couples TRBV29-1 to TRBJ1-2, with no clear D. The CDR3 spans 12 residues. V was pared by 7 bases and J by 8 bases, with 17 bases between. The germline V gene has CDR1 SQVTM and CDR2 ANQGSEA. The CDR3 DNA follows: TGCAGCGCCGGTGACGGACTATTAGGCTACACCTTC. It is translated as CSAGDGLLGYTF.

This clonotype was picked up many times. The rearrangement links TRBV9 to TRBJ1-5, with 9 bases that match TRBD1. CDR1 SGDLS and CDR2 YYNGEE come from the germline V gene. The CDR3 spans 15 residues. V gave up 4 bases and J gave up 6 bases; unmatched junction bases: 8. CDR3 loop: CASSPGQGGVQPQHF. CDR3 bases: TGTGCCAGCAGCCCGGGACAGGGTGGCGTTCAGCCCCAGCATTTT.

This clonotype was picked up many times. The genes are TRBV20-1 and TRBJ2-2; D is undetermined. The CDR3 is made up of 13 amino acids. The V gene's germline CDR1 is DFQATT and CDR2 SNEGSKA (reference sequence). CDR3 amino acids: CSPFLKAAGELFF. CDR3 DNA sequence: TGCAGCCCATTTTTAAAGGCCGCCGGGGAGCTGTTTTTT.

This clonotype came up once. The DNA for the CDR3 is TGTGCCGGCCGGACTGCCGGAAATGAGCAGTTCTTC. Amino acids: CAGRTAGNEQFF. The chain links TRBV10-3 to TRBJ2-1, with a weak D call TRBD2 (5 bases). The CDR3 is 12 amino acids. Germline V lookup: CDR1 ENHRY, CDR2 SYGVKD. V lost 11 bases and J lost 7, with 15 bases in between.